The 21 T cell receptor beta chains in this list originate from one sample, sequenced in a study of OX40 agonist ivuxolimab in advanced cancers. Repertoires were generated with immunoSEQ multiplex PCR, while TCRdb's copy carries only in-frame clones and drops some. The profile covers just over 20,000 clones, with more than 75% appearing a single time and approximately 23% taken by the ten largest. The source material was CD4+ or CD8+ T cells sorted from blood, sampled in a trial of the OX40 agonist ivuxolimab. The receptor set was obtained from an adult with an advanced solid tumor such as melanoma, head and neck, liver or kidney cancer.

CDR3 coding DNA: TGTGCCAGTAGTATAGTGTTACGTGGCGAGCAGTACTTC. The encoded protein is CASSIVLRGEQYF. J is TRBJ2-7 and V is TRBV19; no reliable D call. The CDR3 loop spans 13 amino acids. The germline V gene encodes CDR1 LNHDA and CDR2 SQIVND (reference sequence). The V end lost 1 base, the J end lost 6 bases, and 10 bases lay between the germline ends.

V gene TRBV18 combines with J gene TRBJ2-7; 7 nucleotides agree with TRBD2. The length of the CDR3 is 14 residues. The germline gives CDR1 KGHSH, CDR2 LQKENI. The J segment lost 4 bases and the V segment lost 6 bases, leaving 9 bases of the junction unmatched. The CDR3 coding sequence is TGTGCCAGCTCGGTGGGGGGGACCGGGTACGAGCAGTACTTC. This codes for CASSVGGTGYEQYF.

The rearrangement links TRBV4-3 to TRBJ1-2; 9 bases align to TRBD1. This CDR3 spans 16 amino acids. V lost 0 bases and J lost 4; bases outside the gene matches: 6. Germline CDR1 reads LGHNA; CDR2 reads YSLEER. The CDR3 region has the DNA TGCGCCAGCAGCCAAGAAAGGTGGGACAGGGCCTATGGCTACACCTTC. It yields the protein CASSQERWDRAYGYTF.

The CDR3 loop is CASSLAVTTVGATEAFF. Here the CDR3 DNA reads TGTGCCAGCAGCTTAGCGGTCACTACCGTTGGGGCCACTGAAGCTTTCTTT. The V and J genes are TRBV11-1 and TRBJ1-1; D perhaps matches TRBD1 (5 bases). V gave up 0 bases and J gave up 4 bases, with 18 bases separating them. CDR3 length: 17 residues. CDR1 and CDR2 from the germline V gene are SGHAT and FQDESV (reference sequence).

The gene calls are TRBV2 and TRBJ2-1; perhaps D is TRBD1 or TRBD2 (5 bases each). CDR3 length equals 14 residues. V lost 8 bases and J lost 6, with 17 bases in between. Germline CDR1 and CDR2: SNHLY and FYNNEI. In nucleotides, the CDR3 is TGTGCCAGCGGCCCCGGGACCGTAAGCAATGAGCAGTTCTTC. This sequence encodes CASGPGTVSNEQFF.

The chain uses TRBV6-5 and TRBJ1-2; TRBD1 is a possible D gene (6 bases). Trimming pared 2 bases from V and 4 bases from J, leaving 8 bases between. This CDR3 is built from 13 residues. Germline CDR1 is MNHEY and CDR2 is SVGAGI. The CDR3 spells CASSYGGLYGYTF. The CDR3, as DNA: TGTGCCAGCAGTTACGGGGGCCTCTATGGCTACACCTTC.

The rearrangement links TRBV28 to TRBJ2-5, with TRBD1 as a possible D gene (5 bases). The germline V gene encodes CDR1 MDHEN and CDR2 SYDVKM. Trimming took off 6 bases at V and 5 bases at J, with 22 bases between the two ends. There are 16 residues in the CDR3. CDR3 nucleotides: TGTGCCAGCAGGTGGAAGACAGAACTCTCCGGGGAGACCCAGTACTTC. Translation gives CASRWKTELSGETQYF.

The gene calls are TRBV6-5 and TRBJ2-2; no clear D. Germline-derived CDR1 and CDR2 are MNHEY and SVGAGI. CDR3 size: 12 residues. The V gene lost 2 bases and the J gene lost 2 bases, with 0 bases spanning the gap. CDR3 protein: CASSYNTGELFF. Here the CDR3 DNA reads TGTGCCAGCAGTTACAACACCGGGGAGCTGTTTTTT.

The gene calls are TRBV5-1 and TRBJ2-7; D may be TRBD1 (6 bases). Trimming left V 7 bases short and J 0 bases short, with 11 bases between. The germline CDR1 and CDR2 sequences are SGHRS and YFSETQ. The CDR3 runs 13 residues. The CDR3 coding sequence is TGCGCCAGCTCCGAAGGGGGCTCCTACGAGCAGTACTTC. Translating gives CASSEGGSYEQYF.

The CDR3 reads CASSAGREYEQYF. In DNA form, the CDR3 reads TGTGCCAGCAGCGCTGGACGGGAATACGAGCAGTACTTC. The chain links TRBV5-6 to TRBJ2-7; D is perhaps TRBD2 (5 bases). Germline CDR1 and CDR2: SGHDT and YYEEEE. Deletions cut 4 bases from V and 4 bases from J, with 12 bases between. The CDR3 has 13 residues. The full variable domain, rest sourced from reference TRBV5-6 and TRBJ2-7, is DAGVTQSPTHLIKTRGQQVTLRCSPKSGHDTVSWYQQALGQGPQFIFQYYEEEERQRGNFPDRFSGHQFPNYSSELNVNALLLGDSALYLCASSAGREYEQYFGPGTRLTVT.

The chain carries TRBV5-6 and TRBJ1-5; the D is unclear. There are 12 residues in the CDR3. Trimming removed 4 bases from V and 3 bases from J, with 5 bases in between. CDR1 is SGHDT, CDR2 YYEEEE, per germline. The CDR3 protein is CASSLYNQPQHF. DNA for the CDR3: TGTGCCAGCAGCCTTTACAATCAGCCCCAGCATTTT.

The chain links TRBV6-6 to TRBJ1-1; no reliable D call. V lost 6 bases to trimming and J lost 7 bases, with 15 bases between them. Germline V gene data show CDR1 as MNHNY and CDR2 as SVGAGI (reference sequence). The CDR3 consists of 13 residues. Here the CDR3 reads CASSPDGDFEAFF. CDR3 DNA: TGTGCCAGCAGCCCCGACGGTGACTTTGAAGCTTTCTTT.

V is TRBV7-6 and J is TRBJ1-1; D remains ambiguous. The V end lost 5 bases, the J end lost 5 bases, and 9 bases lay between the germline ends. Germline V lookup: CDR1 SGHVS, CDR2 FNYEAQ. This CDR3 comprises 12 residues. The CDR3 loop reads CASSPLLTEAFF. The CDR3 nucleotides read TGTGCCAGCAGCCCGTTATTGACTGAAGCTTTCTTT.

To note about this clone: Other DNA sequences from this sample encode an identical CDR3 as well. This rearrangement joins TRBV7-9 to TRBJ2-7; TRBD1 matches 9 bases. Trimming at V came to 5 bases and at J to 7 bases, leaving 12 bases not matched to a gene. Germline V gene lookup returns CDR1 SEHNR and CDR2 FQNEAQ (reference sequence). CDR3 size: 15 residues. CDR3 protein: CASSPGQGLLLEQYF. As DNA, the CDR3 is TGTGCCAGCAGCCCTGGACAGGGGCTCCTCTTGGAGCAGTACTTC.

This chain connects TRBV10-3 to TRBJ2-4; the D call may be TRBD1 or TRBD2 (5 bases each). The V end lost 3 bases, the J end lost 0 bases, and 12 bases lay between the germline ends. This CDR3 contains 16 residues. Germline loops: CDR1 ENHRY, CDR2 SYGVKD. The CDR3 protein is CAISDPGDLAKNIQYF. The CDR3 DNA reads TGTGCCATCAGTGATCCCGGGGACCTAGCCAAAAACATTCAGTACTTC.

The chain combines TRBV11-1 with TRBJ2-3, with 12 positions matching TRBD2. CDR3 length: 19 amino acids. CDR1 is SGHAT and CDR2 is FQDESV in the germline V gene (reference sequence). V lost 2 bases and J lost 1; bases outside the gene matches: 10. The CDR3 bases are TGTGCCAGCAGCTTATTACCTAGCGGGGGGGTAGTGGGCACAGATACGCAGTATTTT. Amino acids: CASSLLPSGGVVGTDTQYF.

The V and J genes are TRBV7-9 and TRBJ2-3; D remains unclear. The germline gives CDR1 SEHNR, CDR2 FQNEAQ (reference sequence). This CDR3 has 13 residues. V lost 1 base and J lost 4, with 6 bases in between. The CDR3 spells CASSLVGADTQYF. For the CDR3, the DNA is TGTGCCAGCAGCTTAGTTGGCGCAGATACGCAGTATTTT.

This clone has more than one count but fewer than ten. Since no conserved phenylalanine or tryptophan closes the CDR3, a read error is the likely cause. The DNA is omitted, as the CDR3 cannot be located on it reliably, and the CDR3 follows TCRdb's listing. The rearrangement joins TRBV6-5 to TRBJ1-1. The germline gives CDR1 MNHEY, CDR2 SVGAGI. The CDR3 sequence runs 11 residues, both termini included. The chain's CDR3 is CASSEGGTPQL.

V and J are TRBV19 and TRBJ2-2, with D perhaps being TRBD1 or TRBD2 (5 bases each). There are 17 residues in the CDR3. Germline loops: CDR1 LNHDA, CDR2 SQIVND (reference sequence). V was pared by 5 bases and J by 5 bases, with 21 bases between. CDR3 protein: CASSSGDPVPGTGELFF. CDR3 coding DNA: TGTGCCAGTAGTTCCGGGGACCCGGTCCCGGGGACCGGGGAGCTGTTTTTT.

V gene TRBV6-4 combines with J gene TRBJ1-1, with 11 bases identical to TRBD1. J was trimmed by 5 bases and V by 2 bases; bases with no gene match: 1. The CDR3 is made up of 14 amino acids. The germline CDR1 and CDR2 sequences are MRHNA and SNTAGT. CDR3 protein: CASSDGQGATEAFF. In nucleotides, the CDR3 is TGTGCCAGCAGTGACGGACAGGGGGCGACTGAAGCTTTCTTT.

The CDR3 region has the DNA TGCGCCAGCAGCCAGGACGGGTCCGGAGGCTATGGCTACACCTTC. Protein product: CASSQDGSGGYGYTF. This rearrangement joins TRBV4-1 to TRBJ1-2; D uncertain. Germline V gene lookup returns CDR1 MGHRA and CDR2 YSYEKL. The CDR3 contains 15 residues. Trimming pared 3 bases from V and 4 bases from J, leaving 15 bases between.